This TCR beta chain was sequenced during a study of identical twins. Overall study results and limits: Twin pairs had excess sharing that was weaker in beta out-of-frame sequences.

Template switching introduced a universal primer site, and the cDNA bore unique molecular identifiers. TCRdb reanalysed the 5' RACE reads using MiXCR and keeps one entry per CDR3 protein. The sample shows more than 200,000 distinct CDR3 sequences, over 12% of them seen only once. Trimming removed 2 bases from V and 2 bases from J, with 12 bases in between. Germline V gives CDR1 SGHRS, CDR2 YFSETQ. The CDR3 is 15 residues long. This clonotype has just a few counts. The antigen remains unidentified. The clonotype comes from a young woman in good health. Sequenced material: memory (CD45RO+) T cells sorted from blood. The chain joins TRBV5-1 to TRBJ2-3, with D tentatively TRBD1 (5 bases). The CDR3 loop reads CASSFLGVPTDTQYF. CDR3 DNA sequence: TGCGCCAGCAGCTTCCTAGGGGTCCCCACAGATACGCAGTATTTT.